One sample yielded the 24 T cell receptor beta chains listed below, sequenced in a study. TCRdb analysed the 5' RACE reads with MiXCR anew, one entry per CDR3 protein. In the table there are about 40,000 distinct CDR3 sequences, under 20% of which are singletons. Sequenced material: naive CD4+ T cells sorted from a lymph node. Subset of the sample: naive CD4+ T cells, CD4+CD45RA+CD25-. Receptors were obtained from a female donor with breast cancer.

This chain links TRBV12-3 or TRBV12-4 with TRBJ2-1; D remains unclear. This CDR3 contains 13 residues. The V end lost 5 bases, the J end lost 6 bases, and 11 bases lay between the germline ends. This CDR3 is CASSTDPRNEQFF. The CDR3 bases are TGTGCCAGCAGTACGGACCCCCGCAATGAGCAGTTCTTC.

This rearrangement joins TRBV7-9 to TRBJ1-1; D is unresolved. Germline V gene lookup returns CDR1 SEHNR and CDR2 FQNEAQ (reference sequence). The germline V and J ends were trimmed by 4 bases and 0 bases, with 15 bases remaining between them. CDR3 size: 16 residues. The CDR3 protein is CASSSPLGQMNTEAFF. The CDR3 bases are TGTGCCAGCAGCTCTCCTTTAGGGCAGATGAACACTGAAGCTTTCTTT.

This clonotype occurred a few times. This sequence joins TRBV7-9 and TRBJ2-3; D perhaps matches TRBD2 (6 bases). CDR1 is SEHNR and CDR2 is FQNEAQ in the germline V gene (reference sequence). Trimming stripped 5 bases from V and 11 bases from J, with 20 bases between. CDR3 length: 14 residues. CDR3 in amino acids: CASSRNIVRGGQYF. The CDR3, as DNA: TGTGCCAGCAGCCGAAACATCGTCCGGGGAGGGCAGTATTTT.

This clonotype was seen repeatedly, ten times or more. Germline and junction disagree at one end, which may indicate a read error. The rearrangement uses TRBV6-6 and TRBJ1-3; D is unresolved. The CDR3 extends over 15 amino acids. Germline CDR1 and CDR2: MNHNY and SVGAGI (reference sequence). CDR3 DNA sequence: TGTGCCAGCAGTTACTTGGGTGGTTCTGGAAACACCACATATTTT. Its translation: CASSYLGGSGNTTYF.

Only a few counts were recorded for this clonotype. J is TRBJ2-3 and V is TRBV24-1; D ambiguous. This CDR3 region has 12 residues. Trimming shortened V by 3 bases and J by 3 bases, and 3 bases separated the two germline ends. The germline gives CDR1 KGHDR, CDR2 SFDVKD. The CDR3 DNA is TGTGCCACCAGTGATAAAACAGATACGCAGTATTTT. It codes for CATSDKTDTQYF.

Concerning this clonotype: At one of its ends the junction is not consistent with the germline gene, which may arise from a read error. The chain has TRBV12-3 or TRBV12-4 and TRBJ1-1, with a tentative D call TRBD1 (6 bases). The CDR3 consists of 15 residues. The CDR3 nucleotides are TGTGCCAACAGTCGGACTACCGGGGGCAACACTGAAGCTTTCTTT. Protein: CANSRTTGGNTEAFF.

This clonotype occurred many times. The chain links TRBV10-3 to TRBJ2-7; D possibly corresponds to TRBD2 (7 bases). V gave up 6 bases and J gave up 2 bases, with 17 bases separating them. The CDR3 extends over 15 amino acids. CDR1 ENHRY and CDR2 SYGVKD come from the germline V gene. CDR3 amino acids: CAIRGGTSNTYEQYF. CDR3 coding DNA: TGTGCCATCAGGGGAGGGACATCCAATACCTACGAGCAGTACTTC.

This clonotype turned up a few times. The chain combines TRBV20-1 with TRBJ2-3; D is unresolved. CDR3 length: 15 residues. CDR1 DFQATT and CDR2 SNEGSKA come from the germline V gene (reference sequence). V was trimmed by 3 bases and J by 1 base, leaving 14 bases between them. The CDR3 protein is CSARAPRTRTDTQYF. Written as DNA, the CDR3 is TGCAGTGCTAGGGCTCCTCGTACTCGCACAGATACGCAGTATTTT.

The gene calls are TRBV2 and TRBJ1-2; TRBD1 matches 9 bases. The CDR3 has 11 amino acids. After removal of 9 bases from V and 6 bases from J, the junction contained 2 bases not matched to a gene. The germline V gene has CDR1 SNHLY and CDR2 FYNNEI. The CDR3 DNA reads as TGTGCCAGGGGACAGGGTCATGGCTACACCTTC. Protein product: CARGQGHGYTF.

This clonotype was picked up many times. The chain is built from TRBV7-3 and TRBJ2-1; 8 bases are shared with TRBD2. The CDR3 runs to 15 residues. The germline V gene encodes CDR1 SGHTA and CDR2 FQGTGA. Trimming removed 8 bases from V and 1 base from J; junction bases left unmatched: 7. The CDR3 sequence: CASSPLAGSYNEQFF. The DNA for the CDR3 is TGTGCCAGCTCCCCGCTAGCGGGTTCCTACAATGAGCAGTTCTTC.

This clonotype was counted a few times. V and J are TRBV7-3 and TRBJ2-3; D might be TRBD2 (6 bases). This CDR3 region has 15 residues. Germline-derived CDR1 and CDR2 are SGHTA and FQGTGA. V gave up 4 bases and J gave up 0 bases, with 11 bases separating them. The CDR3 DNA reads TGTGCCAGCAGCTCGGGAGCGGTTAGCACAGATACGCAGTATTTT. It yields the protein CASSSGAVSTDTQYF.

The chain couples TRBV5-1 to TRBJ2-3; possibly TRBD1 or TRBD2 for D (5 bases each). This CDR3 region has 17 residues. V was clipped by 6 bases and J by 3 bases, with 23 bases between them. The germline gives CDR1 SGHRS, CDR2 YFSETQ. CDR3 region: CASKTRHGADLTDTQYF. The DNA of the CDR3 is TGCGCCAGCAAGACGCGGCACGGGGCCGATCTAACAGATACGCAGTATTTT.

Comments on this clonotype: A much larger clone is a single base away; this may be a read error. The gene calls are TRBV29-1 and TRBJ1-2, with 8 nucleotides matching TRBD1. The length of the CDR3 is 10 residues. After removal of 7 bases from V and 9 bases from J, the junction contained 4 bases not matched to a gene. Germline V gene lookup returns CDR1 SQVTM and CDR2 ANQGSEA. The DNA for the CDR3 is TGCAGCGCGGGACAGGAGTGCTACACCTTC. Its translation is CSAGQECYTF.

Only a few counts were recorded for this clonotype. V and J are TRBV7-2 and TRBJ1-1; 9 bases match TRBD1. This CDR3 spans 14 amino acids. Germline trimming cut 1 base from V and 8 bases from J; bases unmatched to any gene: 5. Germline V lookup: CDR1 SGHTA, CDR2 FQGNSA. The CDR3 region has the DNA TGTGCCAGCAGCTTAGTGGGACAGGGTAAGGAAGCTTTCTTT. Its protein is CASSLVGQGKEAFF.

This clonotype was picked up a small number of times. The V and J genes are TRBV7-9 and TRBJ2-4; tentative D call: TRBD1 (6 bases). The ends were cut back, 1 base at V and 8 bases at J, with 21 bases in the middle. Germline CDR1 is SEHNR and CDR2 is FQNEAQ (reference sequence). CDR3 size: 17 residues. This chain's CDR3 is CASSLGRKGLAGDIQYF. The DNA for the CDR3 is TGTGCCAGCAGCTTAGGACGAAAAGGTCTAGCAGGGGACATTCAGTACTTC.

This clonotype was seen repeatedly, ten times or more. The chain has TRBV5-1 and TRBJ2-7; D is uncertain. V lost 2 bases, J lost 3 bases, and 6 bases lay in between. Germline values: CDR1 SGHRS, CDR2 YFSETQ. The CDR3 runs 12 residues. CDR3 in amino acids: CASSFSGYEQYF. CDR3 DNA: TGCGCCAGCAGCTTTTCAGGCTACGAGCAGTACTTC.

The table lists this clonotype with a few counts. The gene calls are TRBV7-2 and TRBJ2-7; TRBD1 aligns across 8 bases. The V gene end was trimmed by 3 bases and the J gene end by 3 bases; junction bases not matched to a gene: 7. Germline CDR1 SGHTA, CDR2 FQGNSA. The CDR3 spans 15 residues. The CDR3 loop is CASSFQGTGLYEQYF. DNA of the CDR3: TGTGCCAGCAGCTTCCAAGGGACAGGACTCTACGAGCAGTACTTC.

In this sample, this clonotype turned up many times. The chain carries TRBV5-1 and TRBJ2-7, with D possibly being TRBD2 (6 bases). Looked up from germline, CDR1 is SGHRS and CDR2 is YFSETQ. The CDR3 runs to 14 residues. Trimming removed 4 bases at V and 0 bases at J, with 11 bases between. The DNA of the CDR3 is TGCGCCAGCAGCCGGCGGGGTCCCTCCTACGAGCAGTACTTC. It specifies CASSRRGPSYEQYF. The variable domain in full, with the rest retrieved from reference TRBV5-1 and TRBJ2-7, is KAGVTQTPRYLIKTRGQQVTLSCSPISGHRSVSWYQQTPGQGLQFLFEYFSETQRNKGNFPGRFSGRQFSNSRSEMNVSTLELGDSALYLCASSRRGPSYEQYFGPGTRLTVT.

Many counts were recorded for this clonotype. The rearrangement links TRBV20-1 to TRBJ1-4; perhaps TRBD1 as D (6 bases). V lost 3 bases to trimming and J lost 8 bases, with 13 bases between them. Germline CDR1 is DFQATT and CDR2 is SNEGSKA (reference sequence). The CDR3 loop spans 13 amino acids. CDR3 amino acids: CSASPGAHEKLFF. CDR3 nucleotides: TGCAGTGCTAGCCCGGGGGCGCACGAAAAACTGTTTTTT.

This clonotype was seen many times. The chain recombines TRBV6-5 with TRBJ1-1; D is perhaps TRBD1 (6 bases). The CDR3 loop spans 14 amino acids. Germline assignment: CDR1 MNHEY and CDR2 SVGAGI. Trimming shortened V by 7 bases and J by 5 bases, and 17 bases separated the two germline ends. The CDR3 sequence: CASTPTGGRTEAFF. The CDR3 region has the DNA TGTGCCAGCACCCCGACAGGCGGGAGAACTGAAGCTTTCTTT.

The chain is built from TRBV5-1 and TRBJ2-3; D is tentatively TRBD1 or TRBD2 (5 bases each). The V and J ends lost 1 base and 1 base respectively, with 13 bases between them. CDR3 length: 16 residues. Germline values: CDR1 SGHRS, CDR2 YFSETQ. The CDR3 DNA reads TGCGCCAGCAGCTTGTTGCTTGGGGGTGGCACAGATACGCAGTATTTT. Encoded protein: CASSLLLGGGTDTQYF. Using reference TRBV5-1 and TRBJ2-3 for the parts outside the CDR3, the full variable domain is KAGVTQTPRYLIKTRGQQVTLSCSPISGHRSVSWYQQTPGQGLQFLFEYFSETQRNKGNFPGRFSGRQFSNSRSEMNVSTLELGDSALYLCASSLLLGGGTDTQYFGPGTRLTVL.

This chain connects TRBV6-5 to TRBJ2-7; D is unclear. The CDR3 sequence is 13 residues long. V was cut by 4 bases and J by 4 bases, with 11 bases left in between. Germline V CDR1 and CDR2: MNHEY, SVGAGI. As DNA, the CDR3 is TGTGCCAGCAGTTTATCACGGGCGTACGAGCAGTACGTC. Translation: CASSLSRAYEQYV.

The chain is built from TRBV7-9 and TRBJ2-7; D remains ambiguous. Trimming shortened V by 1 base and J by 3 bases, and 7 bases separated the two germline ends. This CDR3 region has 13 residues. Germline V lookup: CDR1 SEHNR, CDR2 FQNEAQ (reference sequence). CDR3 sequence: CASSLGALYEQYF. The DNA of the CDR3 is TGTGCCAGCAGCTTAGGGGCTCTCTACGAGCAGTACTTC.

This clonotype was seen at least ten times. This chain joins TRBV19 and TRBJ2-3; 8 positions agree with TRBD2. Germline CDR1 is LNHDA and CDR2 is SQIVND (reference sequence). The CDR3 contains 11 residues. The J segment lost 4 bases and the V segment lost 11 bases, leaving 2 bases of the junction unmatched. CDR3 residues: CASGGADTQYF. CDR3 nucleotides: TGTGCCTCCGGGGGGGCAGATACGCAGTATTTT.